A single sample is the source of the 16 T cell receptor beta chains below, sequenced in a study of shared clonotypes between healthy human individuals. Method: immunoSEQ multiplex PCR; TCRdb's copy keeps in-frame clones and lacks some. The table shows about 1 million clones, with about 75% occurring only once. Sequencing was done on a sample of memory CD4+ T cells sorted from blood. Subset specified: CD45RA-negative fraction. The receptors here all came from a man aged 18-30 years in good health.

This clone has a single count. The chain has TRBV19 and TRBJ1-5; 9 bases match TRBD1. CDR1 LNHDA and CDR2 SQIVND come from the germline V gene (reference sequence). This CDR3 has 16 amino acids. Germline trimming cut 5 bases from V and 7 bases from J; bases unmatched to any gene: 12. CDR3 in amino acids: CASSSGGQGGRQPQHF. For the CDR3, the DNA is TGTGCCAGTAGTTCCGGGGGACAGGGCGGAAGGCAGCCCCAGCATTTT.

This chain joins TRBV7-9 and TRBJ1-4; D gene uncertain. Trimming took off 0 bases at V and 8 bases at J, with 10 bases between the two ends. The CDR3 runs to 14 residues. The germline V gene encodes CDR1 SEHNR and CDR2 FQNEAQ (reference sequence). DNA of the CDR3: TGTGCCAGCAGCTTAGCGAACAGCGGGGAAAAACTGTTTTTT. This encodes CASSLANSGEKLFF.

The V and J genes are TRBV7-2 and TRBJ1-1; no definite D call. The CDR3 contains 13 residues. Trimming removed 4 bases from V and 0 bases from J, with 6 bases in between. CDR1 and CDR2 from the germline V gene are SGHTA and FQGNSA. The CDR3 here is CASSSGMNTEAFF. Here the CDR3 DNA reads TGTGCCAGCAGCTCCGGCATGAACACTGAAGCTTTCTTT. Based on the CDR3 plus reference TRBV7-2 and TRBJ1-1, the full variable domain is GAGVSQSPSNKVTEKGKDVELRCDPISGHTALYWYRQSLGQGLEFLIYFQGNSAPDKSGLPSDRFSAERTGGSVSTLTIQRTQQEDSAVYLCASSSGMNTEAFFGQGTRLTVV.

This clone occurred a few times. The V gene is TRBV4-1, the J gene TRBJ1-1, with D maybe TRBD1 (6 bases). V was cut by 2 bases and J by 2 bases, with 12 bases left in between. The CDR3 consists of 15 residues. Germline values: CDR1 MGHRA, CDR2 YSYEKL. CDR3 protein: CASSQQRGINTEAFF. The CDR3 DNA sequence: TGCGCCAGCAGCCAACAAAGGGGGATAAACACTGAAGCTTTCTTT.

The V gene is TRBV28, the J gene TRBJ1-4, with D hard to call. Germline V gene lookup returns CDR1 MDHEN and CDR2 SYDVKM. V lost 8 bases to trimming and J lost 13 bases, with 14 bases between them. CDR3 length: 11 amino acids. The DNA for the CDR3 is TGTGCCAGCGCGATTCCGGGAACACTGTTTTTT. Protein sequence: CASAIPGTLFF.

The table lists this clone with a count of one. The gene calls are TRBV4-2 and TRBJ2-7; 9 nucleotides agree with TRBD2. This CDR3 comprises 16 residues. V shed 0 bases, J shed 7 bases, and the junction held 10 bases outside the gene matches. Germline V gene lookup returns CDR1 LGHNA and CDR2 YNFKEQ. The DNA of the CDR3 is TGTGCCAGCAGCCAAGATTTAGGGACTAGCCCTTTAGAGCAGTACTTC. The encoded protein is CASSQDLGTSPLEQYF.

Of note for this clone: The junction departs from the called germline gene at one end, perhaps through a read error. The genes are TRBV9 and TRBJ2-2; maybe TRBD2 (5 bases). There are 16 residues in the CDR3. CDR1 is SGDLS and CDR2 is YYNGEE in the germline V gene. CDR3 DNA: TGTGCCAGCAGCGAGAGGAATCTAGTCCGGTTTTTGGGAGCTGTTTTT. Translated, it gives CASSERNLVRFLGAVF. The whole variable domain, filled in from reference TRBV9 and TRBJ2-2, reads DSGVTQTPKHLITATGQRVTLRCSPRSGDLSVYWYQQSLDQGLQFLIQYYNGEERAKGNILERFSAQQFPDLHSELNLSSLELGDSALYFCASSERNLVRFLGAVFGEGSRLTVL.

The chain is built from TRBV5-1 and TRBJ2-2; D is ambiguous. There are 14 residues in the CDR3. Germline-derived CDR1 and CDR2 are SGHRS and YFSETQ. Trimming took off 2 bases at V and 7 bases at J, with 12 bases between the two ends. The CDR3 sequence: CASSFDPTVGELFF. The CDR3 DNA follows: TGCGCCAGCAGCTTCGACCCCACCGTCGGGGAGCTGTTTTTT.

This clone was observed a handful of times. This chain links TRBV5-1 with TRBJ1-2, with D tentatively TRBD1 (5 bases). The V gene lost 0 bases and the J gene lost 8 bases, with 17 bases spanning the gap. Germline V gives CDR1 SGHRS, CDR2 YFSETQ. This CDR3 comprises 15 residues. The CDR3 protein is CASSLEAGQTRGYTF. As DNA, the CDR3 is TGCGCCAGCAGCTTGGAGGCAGGGCAGACGCGAGGCTACACCTTC.

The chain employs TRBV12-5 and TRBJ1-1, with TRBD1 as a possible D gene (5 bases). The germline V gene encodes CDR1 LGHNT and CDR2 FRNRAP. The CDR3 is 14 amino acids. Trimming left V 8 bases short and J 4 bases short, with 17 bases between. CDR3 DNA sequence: TGTGCTAGTCGTGTCCAGGGCGGGGCCACTGAAGCTTTCTTT. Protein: CASRVQGGATEAFF.

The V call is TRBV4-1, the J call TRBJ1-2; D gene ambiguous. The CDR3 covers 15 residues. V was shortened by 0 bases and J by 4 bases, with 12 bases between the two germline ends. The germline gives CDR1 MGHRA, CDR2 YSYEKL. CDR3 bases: TGCGCCAGCAGCCAAGACGCAGGCCAGGTCTATGGCTACACCTTC. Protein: CASSQDAGQVYGYTF.

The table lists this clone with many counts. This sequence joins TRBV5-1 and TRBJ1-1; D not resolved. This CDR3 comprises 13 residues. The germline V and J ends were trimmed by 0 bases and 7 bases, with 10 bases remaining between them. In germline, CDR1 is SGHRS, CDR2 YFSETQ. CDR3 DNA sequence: TGCGCCAGCAGCTTGGATGGGCTTTTTGAAGCTTTCTTT. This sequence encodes CASSLDGLFEAFF.

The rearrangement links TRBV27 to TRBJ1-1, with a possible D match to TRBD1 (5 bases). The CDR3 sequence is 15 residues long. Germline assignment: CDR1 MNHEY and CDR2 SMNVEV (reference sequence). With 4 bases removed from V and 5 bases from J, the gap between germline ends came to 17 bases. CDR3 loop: CASSSAGRVGTEAFF. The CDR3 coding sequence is TGTGCCAGCAGTTCGGCAGGGAGGGTAGGAACTGAAGCTTTCTTT.

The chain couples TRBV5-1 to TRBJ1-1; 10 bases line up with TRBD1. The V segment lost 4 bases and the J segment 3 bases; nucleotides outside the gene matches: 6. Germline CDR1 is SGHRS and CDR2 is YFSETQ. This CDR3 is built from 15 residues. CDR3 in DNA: TGCGCCAGCAGCACCGGGACAGGGGCCTACACTGAAGCTTTCTTT. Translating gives CASSTGTGAYTEAFF.

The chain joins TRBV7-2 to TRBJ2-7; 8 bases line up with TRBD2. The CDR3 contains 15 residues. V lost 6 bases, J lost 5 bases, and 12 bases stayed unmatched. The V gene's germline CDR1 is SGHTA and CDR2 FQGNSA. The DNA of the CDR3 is TGTGCCAGCAGAGACTGGACGGGAGGGCCACACGAGCAGTACTTC. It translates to CASRDWTGGPHEQYF.

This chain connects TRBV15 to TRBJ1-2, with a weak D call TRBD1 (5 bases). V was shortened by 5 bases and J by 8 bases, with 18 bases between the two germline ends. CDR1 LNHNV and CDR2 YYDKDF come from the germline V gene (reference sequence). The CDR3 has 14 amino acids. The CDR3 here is CATSRSGGLQGYTF. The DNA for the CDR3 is TGTGCCACCAGCCGGTCTGGGGGGTTGCAAGGCTACACCTTC.